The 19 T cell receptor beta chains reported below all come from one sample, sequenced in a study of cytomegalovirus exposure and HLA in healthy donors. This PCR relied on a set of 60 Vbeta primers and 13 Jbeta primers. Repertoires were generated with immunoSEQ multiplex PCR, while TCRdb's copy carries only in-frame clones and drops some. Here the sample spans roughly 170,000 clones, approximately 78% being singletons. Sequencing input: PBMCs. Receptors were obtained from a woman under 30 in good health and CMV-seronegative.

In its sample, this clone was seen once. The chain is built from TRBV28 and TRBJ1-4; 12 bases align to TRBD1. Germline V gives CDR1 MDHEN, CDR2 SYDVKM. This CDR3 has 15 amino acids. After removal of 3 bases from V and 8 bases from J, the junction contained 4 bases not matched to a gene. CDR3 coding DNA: TGTGCCAGCAGTTTTGGGGACAGGGGGCGAGAAAAACTGTTTTTT. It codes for CASSFGDRGREKLFF.

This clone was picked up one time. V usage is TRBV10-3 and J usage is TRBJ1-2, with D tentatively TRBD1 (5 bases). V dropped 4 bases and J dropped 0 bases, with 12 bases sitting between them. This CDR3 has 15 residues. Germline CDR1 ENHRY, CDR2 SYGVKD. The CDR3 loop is CAISARQPPNYGYTF. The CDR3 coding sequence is TGTGCCATCAGTGCCCGACAGCCTCCTAACTATGGCTACACCTTC.

CDR3 sequence: CASSLGLAGVSYNEQFF. The CDR3 nucleotides read TGTGCCAGCAGCTTAGGACTAGCGGGTGTTTCCTACAATGAGCAGTTCTTC. The chain has TRBV21-1 and TRBJ2-1; whether TRBD2, the table's D call, matches the DNA was not checked. TRBV21-1 is a known pseudogene. The CDR3 has 17 amino acids.

In DNA, the CDR3 is TGCGCCAGCAGCGCCCGGCAGGGGAACTATGGCTACACCTTC. Its translation: CASSARQGNYGYTF. The chain has TRBV5-1 and TRBJ1-2, with a possible D match to TRBD1 (6 bases). CDR1 SGHRS and CDR2 YFSETQ come from the germline V gene. V was cut by 4 bases and J by 2 bases, with 12 bases left in between. There are 14 residues in the CDR3.

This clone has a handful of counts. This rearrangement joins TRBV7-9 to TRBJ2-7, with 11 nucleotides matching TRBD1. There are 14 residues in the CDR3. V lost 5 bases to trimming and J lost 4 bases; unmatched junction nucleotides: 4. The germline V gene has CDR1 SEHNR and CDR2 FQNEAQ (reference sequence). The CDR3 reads CASSRTGGGYEQYF. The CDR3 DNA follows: TGTGCCAGCAGCCGGACAGGGGGCGGGTACGAGCAGTACTTC.

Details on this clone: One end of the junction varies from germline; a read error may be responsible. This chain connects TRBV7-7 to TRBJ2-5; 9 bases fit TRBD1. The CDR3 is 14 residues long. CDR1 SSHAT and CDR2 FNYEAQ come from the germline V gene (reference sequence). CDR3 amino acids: CASSQQGARETQYF. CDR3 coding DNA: TGTGCTAGCAGCCAACAGGGGGCCCGAGAGACCCAGTACTTC.

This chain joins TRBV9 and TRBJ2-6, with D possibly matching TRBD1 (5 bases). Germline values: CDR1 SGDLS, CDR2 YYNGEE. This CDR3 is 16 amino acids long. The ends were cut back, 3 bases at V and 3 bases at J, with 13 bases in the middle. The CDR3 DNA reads TGTGCCAGCAGCGGAACAGGCGCCCGTGGGGCCAACGTCCTGACTTTC. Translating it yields CASSGTGARGANVLTF.

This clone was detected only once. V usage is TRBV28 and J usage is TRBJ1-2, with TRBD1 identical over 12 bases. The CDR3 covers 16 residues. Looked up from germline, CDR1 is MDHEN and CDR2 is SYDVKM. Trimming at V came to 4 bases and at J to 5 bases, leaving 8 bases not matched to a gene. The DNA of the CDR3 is TGTGCCAGCAGTTCACGCCGGGACAGGGGGCTGTATGGCTACACCTTC. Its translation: CASSSRRDRGLYGYTF.

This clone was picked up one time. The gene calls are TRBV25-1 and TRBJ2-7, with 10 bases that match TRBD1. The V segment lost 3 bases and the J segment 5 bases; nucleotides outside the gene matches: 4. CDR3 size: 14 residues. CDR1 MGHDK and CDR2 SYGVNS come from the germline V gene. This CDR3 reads CASSDWTGGHEQYF. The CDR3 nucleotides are TGTGCCAGCAGTGACTGGACAGGGGGGCACGAGCAGTACTTC.

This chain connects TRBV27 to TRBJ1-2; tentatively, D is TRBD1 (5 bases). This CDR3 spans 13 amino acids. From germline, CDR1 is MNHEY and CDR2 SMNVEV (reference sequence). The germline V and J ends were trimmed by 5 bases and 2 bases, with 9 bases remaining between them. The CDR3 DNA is TGTGCCAGCAGTGACCCAGGGAACTATGGCTACACCTTC. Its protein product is CASSDPGNYGYTF.

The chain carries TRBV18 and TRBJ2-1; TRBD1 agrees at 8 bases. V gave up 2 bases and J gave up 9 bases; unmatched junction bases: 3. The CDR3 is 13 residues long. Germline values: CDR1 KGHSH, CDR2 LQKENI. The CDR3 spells CASSPSGQGEQFF. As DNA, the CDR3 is TGTGCCAGCTCACCATCTGGACAGGGTGAGCAGTTCTTC.

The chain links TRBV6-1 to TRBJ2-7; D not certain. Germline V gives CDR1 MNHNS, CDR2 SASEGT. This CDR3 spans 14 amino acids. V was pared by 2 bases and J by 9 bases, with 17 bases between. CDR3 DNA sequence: TGTGCCAGCAGTGAAAGCTACGGAGTATCTGCGCAGTACTTC. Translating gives CASSESYGVSAQYF.

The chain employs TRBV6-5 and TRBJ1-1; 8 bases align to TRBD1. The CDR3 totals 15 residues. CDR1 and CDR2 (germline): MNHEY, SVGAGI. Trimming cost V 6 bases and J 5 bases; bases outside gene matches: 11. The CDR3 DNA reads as TGTGCCAGCAGGACAGGGGTGGGGGTAGGGACTGAAGCTTTCTTT. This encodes CASRTGVGVGTEAFF.

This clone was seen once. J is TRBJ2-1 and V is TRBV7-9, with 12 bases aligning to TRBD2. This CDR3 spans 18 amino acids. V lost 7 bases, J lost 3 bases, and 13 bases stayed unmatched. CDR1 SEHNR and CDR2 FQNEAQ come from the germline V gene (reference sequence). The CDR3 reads CASIPRASGRGGYNEQFF. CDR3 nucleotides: TGTGCCAGCATCCCCAGGGCTAGCGGGAGGGGCGGCTACAATGAGCAGTTCTTC.

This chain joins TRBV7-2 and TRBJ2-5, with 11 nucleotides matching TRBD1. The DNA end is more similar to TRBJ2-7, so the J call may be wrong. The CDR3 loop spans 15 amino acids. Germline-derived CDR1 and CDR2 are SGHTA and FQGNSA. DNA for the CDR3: TGTGCCAGCAGCCGACGGACAGGGGGCATTTACGAGCAGTACTTC. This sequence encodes CASSRRTGGIYEQYF.

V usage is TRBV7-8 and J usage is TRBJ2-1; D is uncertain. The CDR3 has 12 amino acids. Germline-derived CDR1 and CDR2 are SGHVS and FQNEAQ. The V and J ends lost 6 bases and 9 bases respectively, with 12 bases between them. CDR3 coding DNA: TGTGCCAGCAGTGACCGGGTCAGTGAGCAGTTCTTC. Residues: CASSDRVSEQFF.

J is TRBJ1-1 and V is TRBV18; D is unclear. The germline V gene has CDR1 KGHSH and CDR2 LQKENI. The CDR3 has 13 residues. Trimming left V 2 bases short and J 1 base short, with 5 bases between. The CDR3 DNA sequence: TGTGCCAGCTCACCAAGCCAGAACACTGAAGCTTTCTTT. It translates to CASSPSQNTEAFF.

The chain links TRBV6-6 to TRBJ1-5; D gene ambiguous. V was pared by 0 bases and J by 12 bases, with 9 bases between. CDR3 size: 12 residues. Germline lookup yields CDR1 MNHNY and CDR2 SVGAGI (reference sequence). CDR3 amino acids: CASSYSSEDQHF. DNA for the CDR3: TGTGCCAGCAGTTACTCGTCAGAGGACCAGCATTTT.

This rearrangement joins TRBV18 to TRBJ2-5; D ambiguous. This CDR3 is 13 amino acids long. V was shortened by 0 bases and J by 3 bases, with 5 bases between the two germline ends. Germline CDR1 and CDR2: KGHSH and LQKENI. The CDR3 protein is CASSPPSEETQYF. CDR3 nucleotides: TGTGCCAGCTCACCACCGAGTGAAGAGACCCAGTACTTC. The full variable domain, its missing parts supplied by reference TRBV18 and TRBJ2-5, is NAGVMQNPRHLVRRRGQEARLRCSPMKGHSHVYWYRQLPEEGLKFMVYLQKENIIDESGMPKERFSAEFPKEGPSILRIQQVVRGDSAAYFCASSPPSEETQYFGPGTRLLVL.